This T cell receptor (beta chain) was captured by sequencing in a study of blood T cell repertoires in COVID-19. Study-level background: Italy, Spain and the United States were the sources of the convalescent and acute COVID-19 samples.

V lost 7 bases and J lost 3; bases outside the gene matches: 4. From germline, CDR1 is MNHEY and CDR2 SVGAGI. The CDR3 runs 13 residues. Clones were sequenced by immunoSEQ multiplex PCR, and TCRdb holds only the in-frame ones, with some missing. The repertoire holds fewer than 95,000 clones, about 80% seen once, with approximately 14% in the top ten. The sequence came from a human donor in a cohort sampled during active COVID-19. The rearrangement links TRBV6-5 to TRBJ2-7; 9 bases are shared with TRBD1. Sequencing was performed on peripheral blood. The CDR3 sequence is CASKQGALYEQYF. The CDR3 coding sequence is TGTGCCAGCAAACAGGGGGCCCTCTACGAGCAGTACTTC.